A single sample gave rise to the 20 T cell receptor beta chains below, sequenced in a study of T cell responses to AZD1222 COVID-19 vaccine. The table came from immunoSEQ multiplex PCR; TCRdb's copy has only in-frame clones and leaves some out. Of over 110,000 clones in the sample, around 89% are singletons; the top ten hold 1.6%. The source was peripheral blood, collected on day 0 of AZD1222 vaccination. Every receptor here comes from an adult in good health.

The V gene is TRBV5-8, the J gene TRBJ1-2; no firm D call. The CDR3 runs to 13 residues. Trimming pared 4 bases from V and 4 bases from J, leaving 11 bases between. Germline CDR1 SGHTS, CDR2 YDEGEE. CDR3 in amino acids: CASSLTRPYGYTF. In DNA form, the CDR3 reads TGTGCCAGCAGCCTGACGAGGCCCTATGGCTACACCTTC.

This CDR3 reads CASSSGVNTEAFF. The CDR3 bases are TGCGCCAGCAGCTCCGGGGTGAACACTGAAGCTTTCTTT. The V gene is TRBV4-1, the J gene TRBJ1-1; D ambiguous. Germline V CDR1 and CDR2: MGHRA, YSYEKL. This CDR3 is built from 13 residues. Trimming took off 5 bases at V and 0 bases at J, with 7 bases between the two ends.

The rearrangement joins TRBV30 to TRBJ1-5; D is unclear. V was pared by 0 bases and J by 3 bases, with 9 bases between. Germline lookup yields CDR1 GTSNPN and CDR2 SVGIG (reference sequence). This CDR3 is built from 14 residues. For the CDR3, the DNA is TGTGCCTGGAGTGTACCAGGTTACAATCAGCCCCAGCATTTT. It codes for CAWSVPGYNQPQHF.

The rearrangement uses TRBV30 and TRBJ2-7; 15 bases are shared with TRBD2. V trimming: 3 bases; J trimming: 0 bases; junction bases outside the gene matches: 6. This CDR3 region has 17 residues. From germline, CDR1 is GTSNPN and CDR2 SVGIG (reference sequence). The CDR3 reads CAWRGTSGRTFSYEQYF. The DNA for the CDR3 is TGTGCCTGGAGAGGGACTAGCGGGAGGACTTTCTCCTACGAGCAGTACTTC. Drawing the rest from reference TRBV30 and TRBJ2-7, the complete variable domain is SQTIHQWPATLVQPVGSPLSLECTVEGTSNPNLYWYRQAAGRGLQLLFYSVGIGQISSEVPQNLSASRPQDRQFILSSKKLLLSDSGFYLCAWRGTSGRTFSYEQYFGPGTRLTVT.

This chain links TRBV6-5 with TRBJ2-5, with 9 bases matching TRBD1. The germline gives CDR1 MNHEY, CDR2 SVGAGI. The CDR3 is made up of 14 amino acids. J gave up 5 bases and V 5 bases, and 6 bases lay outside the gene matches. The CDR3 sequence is CASSRTGEGETQYF. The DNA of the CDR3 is TGTGCCAGCAGTCGGACAGGGGAAGGGGAGACCCAGTACTTC.

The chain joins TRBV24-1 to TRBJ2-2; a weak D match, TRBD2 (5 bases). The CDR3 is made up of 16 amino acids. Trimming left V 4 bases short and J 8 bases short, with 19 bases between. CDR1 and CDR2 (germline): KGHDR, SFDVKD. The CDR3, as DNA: TGTGCCACCAGTGACCCTCGGCAAGGCCCGGGGGGGGAGCTGTTTTTT. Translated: CATSDPRQGPGGELFF.

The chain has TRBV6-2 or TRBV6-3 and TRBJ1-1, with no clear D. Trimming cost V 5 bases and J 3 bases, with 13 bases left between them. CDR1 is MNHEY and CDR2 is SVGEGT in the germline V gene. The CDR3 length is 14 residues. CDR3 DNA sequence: TGTGCCAGCAGTGTAAGAGGGTTTGACACTGAAGCTTTCTTT. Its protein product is CASSVRGFDTEAFF.

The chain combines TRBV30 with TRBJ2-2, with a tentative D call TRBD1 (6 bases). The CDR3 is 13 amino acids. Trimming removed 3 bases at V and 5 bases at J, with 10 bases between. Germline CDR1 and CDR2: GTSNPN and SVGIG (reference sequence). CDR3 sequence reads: CAWRNQGTGELFF. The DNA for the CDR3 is TGTGCCTGGAGAAATCAGGGGACCGGGGAGCTGTTTTTT.

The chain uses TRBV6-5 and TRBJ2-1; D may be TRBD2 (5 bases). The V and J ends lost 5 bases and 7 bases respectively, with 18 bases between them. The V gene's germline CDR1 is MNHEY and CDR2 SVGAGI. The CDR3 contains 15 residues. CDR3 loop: CASSPPGFVGNEQFF. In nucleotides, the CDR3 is TGTGCCAGCAGTCCCCCGGGGTTCGTGGGGAATGAGCAGTTCTTC.

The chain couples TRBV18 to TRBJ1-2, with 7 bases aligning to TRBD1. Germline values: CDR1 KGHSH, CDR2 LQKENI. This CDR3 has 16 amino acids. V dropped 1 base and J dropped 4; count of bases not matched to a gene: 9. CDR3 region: CASSPLDRDSLYGYTF. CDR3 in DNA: TGTGCCAGCTCACCACTTGACCGGGACAGCCTCTATGGCTACACCTTC.

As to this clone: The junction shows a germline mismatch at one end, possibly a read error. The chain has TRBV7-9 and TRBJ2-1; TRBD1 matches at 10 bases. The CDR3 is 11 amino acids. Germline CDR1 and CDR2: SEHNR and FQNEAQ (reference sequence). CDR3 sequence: CGTGEYNEQFF. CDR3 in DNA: TGCGGGACAGGGGAATACAATGAGCAGTTCTTC.

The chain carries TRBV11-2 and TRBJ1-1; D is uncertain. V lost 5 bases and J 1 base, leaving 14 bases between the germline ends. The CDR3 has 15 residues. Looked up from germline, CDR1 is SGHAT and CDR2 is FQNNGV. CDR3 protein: CASSPPSLRNTEAFF. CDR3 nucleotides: TGTGCCAGCAGCCCCCCTTCCCTTAGGAACACTGAAGCTTTCTTT.

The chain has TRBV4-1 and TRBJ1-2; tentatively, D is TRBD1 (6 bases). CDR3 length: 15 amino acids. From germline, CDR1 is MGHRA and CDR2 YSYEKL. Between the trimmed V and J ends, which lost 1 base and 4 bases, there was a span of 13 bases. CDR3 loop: CASSQADSDTYGYTF. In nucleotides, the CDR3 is TGCGCCAGCAGCCAAGCGGACAGTGATACCTATGGCTACACCTTC.

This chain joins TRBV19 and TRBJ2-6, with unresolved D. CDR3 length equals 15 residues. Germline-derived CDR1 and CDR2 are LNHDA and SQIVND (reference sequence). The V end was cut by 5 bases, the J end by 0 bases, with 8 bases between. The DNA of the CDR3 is TGTGCCAGTAGTGTGTACAGCTCTGGGGCCAACGTCCTGACTTTC. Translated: CASSVYSSGANVLTF. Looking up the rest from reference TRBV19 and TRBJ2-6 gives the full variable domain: DGGITQSPKYLFRKEGQNVTLSCEQNLNHDAMYWYRQDPGQGLRLIYYSQIVNDFQKGDIAEGYSVSREKKESFPLTVTSAQKNPTAFYLCASSVYSSGANVLTFGAGSRLTVL.

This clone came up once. CDR3 sequence: CASSLYWADYGYTF. CDR3 bases: TGTGCCAGCAGCTTGTATTGGGCGGACTATGGCTACACCTTC. The genes are TRBV5-6 and TRBJ1-2; D is uncertain. The CDR3 is made up of 14 amino acids. Germline CDR1 and CDR2: SGHDT and YYEEEE. V lost 1 base and J 3 bases, leaving 10 bases between the germline ends.

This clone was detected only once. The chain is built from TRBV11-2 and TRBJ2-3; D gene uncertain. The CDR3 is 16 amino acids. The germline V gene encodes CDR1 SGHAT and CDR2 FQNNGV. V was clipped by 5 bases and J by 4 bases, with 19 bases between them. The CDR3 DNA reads TGTGCCAGCAGCCACCTGGCGCGGCTGGACGCAGATACGCAGTATTTT. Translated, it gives CASSHLARLDADTQYF.

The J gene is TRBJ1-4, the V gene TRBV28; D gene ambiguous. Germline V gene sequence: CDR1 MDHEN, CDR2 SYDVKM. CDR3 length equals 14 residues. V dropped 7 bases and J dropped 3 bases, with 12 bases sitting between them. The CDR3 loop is CASTPEWSNEKLFF. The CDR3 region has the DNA TGTGCCAGCACCCCAGAGTGGTCTAATGAAAAACTGTTTTTT.

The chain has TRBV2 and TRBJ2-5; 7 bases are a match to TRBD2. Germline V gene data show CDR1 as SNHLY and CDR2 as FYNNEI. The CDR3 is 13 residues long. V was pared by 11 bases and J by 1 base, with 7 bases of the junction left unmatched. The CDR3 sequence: CAGTWGGQETQYF. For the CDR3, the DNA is TGTGCCGGAACTTGGGGGGGCCAAGAGACCCAGTACTTC.

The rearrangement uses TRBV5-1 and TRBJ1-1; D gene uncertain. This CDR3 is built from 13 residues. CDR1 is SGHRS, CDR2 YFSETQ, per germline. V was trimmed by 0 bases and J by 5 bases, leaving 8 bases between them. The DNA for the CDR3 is TGCGCCAGCAGCTTGGGTGGGGAGACTGAAGCTTTCTTT. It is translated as CASSLGGETEAFF.

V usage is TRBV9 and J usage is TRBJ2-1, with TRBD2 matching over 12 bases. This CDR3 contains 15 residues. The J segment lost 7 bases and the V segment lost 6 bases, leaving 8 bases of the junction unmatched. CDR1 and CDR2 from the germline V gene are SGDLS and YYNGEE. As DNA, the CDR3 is TGTGCCAGCACCAAGACTAGCGGGAGTTCTAATGAGCAGTTCTTC. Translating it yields CASTKTSGSSNEQFF. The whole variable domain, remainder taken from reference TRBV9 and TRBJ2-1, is DSGVTQTPKHLITATGQRVTLRCSPRSGDLSVYWYQQSLDQGLQFLIQYYNGEERAKGNILERFSAQQFPDLHSELNLSSLELGDSALYFCASTKTSGSSNEQFFGPGTRLTVL.